The clone carrying this TCR beta chain came up a few times. The record originates from a study of cytomegalovirus exposure and HLA in healthy donors. Germline V lookup: CDR1 SGHNT, CDR2 YYREEE (reference sequence). The CDR3 runs to 11 residues. Trimming took off 0 bases at V and 14 bases at J, with 6 bases between the two ends. 60 Vbeta and 13 Jbeta primers were used in PCR. This table comes from immunoSEQ multiplex PCR, and its TCRdb copy is limited to in-frame clones, with some not included. The sample records 65,000 to 100,000 clones, approximately 82% being singletons. This sequence originates from a man between 35 and 55 years old in good health and CMV-seronegative. The chain links TRBV5-4 to TRBJ1-6; D perhaps matches TRBD1 (5 bases). The sequenced material came from PBMCs. The CDR3 DNA reads TGTGCCAGCAGCTTGGGGGGGGCCCTCCACTTT. It yields the protein CASSLGGALHF. Filled out from reference TRBV5-4 and TRBJ1-6, the complete variable domain reads ETGVTQSPTHLIKTRGQQVTLRCSSQSGHNTVSWYQQALGQGPQFIFQYYREEENGRGNFPPRFSGLQFPNYSSELNVNALELDDSALYLCASSLGGALHFGNGTRLTVT.